These T cell receptor beta chains were read from a single sample in a study of control samples from healthy donors and cancer patients. Repertoires were generated with immunoSEQ multiplex PCR, while TCRdb's copy carries only in-frame clones and drops some. The data show some 120,000 clones, with almost 95% seen just once and around 0.6% held by the top ten. Material: PBMCs. These receptors all come from a man aged 80 or over with head and neck cancer. The CDR3 runs from the conserved cysteine through the conserved F or W. A D gene is named only where the DNA matches it firmly. The size field is filled for only some rows; it gives once, few, many or a size class.

j_gene,abundance,d_gene,v_gene,CDR3aa,CDR3nt
TRBJ1-1,once,NA,TRBV27,CASSLYAGSSAEAFF,TGTGCCAGCAGTTTATACGCGGGGTCTTCTGCTGAAGCTTTCTTT
TRBJ2-5,NA,TRBD2,TRBV7-2,CASSLGGAVKTQYF,TGTGCCAGCAGCCTCGGGGGGGCCGTAAAGACCCAGTACTTC
TRBJ1-1,NA,NA,TRBV28,CASMTGNTEAFF,TGTGCCAGCATGACAGGGAACACTGAAGCTTTCTTT
TRBJ1-2,NA,NA,TRBV2,CASRRETVFYGYTF,TGTGCCAGCAGAAGGGAGACAGTATTCTACGGCTACACCTTC
TRBJ2-2,NA,NA,TRBV5-4,CASSYGNAGELFF,TGTGCCAGCAGCTACGGAAATGCCGGGGAGCTGTTTTTT
TRBJ2-5,NA,NA,TRBV7-9,CASSLNRQIQETQYF,TGTGCCAGCAGCTTAAATCGACAGATCCAAGAGACCCAGTACTTC
TRBJ1-5,NA,TRBD1,TRBV7-2,CASSIQGNQPQHF,TGTGCCAGCAGCATACAGGGGAATCAGCCCCAGCATTTT
TRBJ1-2,NA,TRBD1,TRBV4-1,CASSQDRQGAIGYTF,TGCGCCAGCAGCCAAGATAGGCAGGGGGCGATTGGCTACACCTTC
TRBJ1-5,NA,NA,TRBV27,CASSLVRGTNQPQHF,TGTGCCAGCAGTTTAGTTCGGGGGACTAATCAGCCCCAGCATTTT
TRBJ1-1,NA,NA,TRBV3-1/TRBV3-2,CASSQGRNILRGTEAFF,TGTGCCAGCAGCCAAGGGAGGAACATTCTACGCGGGACTGAAGCTTTCTTT
TRBJ2-5,NA,TRBD1,TRBV7-8,CASSLDTTGGETQYF,TGTGCCAGCAGCTTAGACACGACAGGGGGAGAGACCCAGTACTTC
TRBJ2-4,NA,NA,TRBV29-1,CSVEGSKNIQYF,TGCAGCGTTGAGGGGAGCAAAAACATTCAGTACTTC
TRBJ2-2,NA,TRBD1,TRBV25-1,CASSPRDRAFTGELFF,TGTGCCAGCAGTCCCCGGGACAGGGCTTTCACCGGGGAGCTGTTTTTT
TRBJ1-1,NA,NA,TRBV9,CASSVVKAANTEAFF,TGTGCCAGCAGCGTAGTAAAGGCAGCGAACACTGAAGCTTTCTTT
TRBJ1-2,NA,NA,TRBV7-2,CAIIPGVYGYTF,TGTGCCATCATACCCGGGGTCTATGGCTACACCTTC
TRBJ2-2,NA,TRBD2,TRBV19,CASTTGGPSTGELFF,TGTGCCAGTACCACGGGAGGGCCCAGCACCGGGGAGCTGTTTTTT
TRBJ1-5,NA,NA,TRBV7-9,CASSLDGISNQPQHF,TGTGCCAGCAGCTTAGACGGAATTAGCAATCAGCCCCAGCATTTT
TRBJ1-2,NA,NA,TRBV12-3/TRBV12-4,CASSFTEAEGYTF,TGTGCCAGCAGTTTCACGGAGGCAGAGGGCTACACCTTC
TRBJ1-1,once,TRBD1,TRBV5-4,CASSGRVTGGTGTEAFF,TGTGCCAGCAGCGGGAGGGTGACAGGGGGCACGGGCACTGAAGCTTTCTTT
TRBJ2-5,NA,TRBD2,TRBV5-1,CASRTLAGGMETQYF,TGCGCCAGCAGAACGCTAGCGGGGGGTATGGAGACCCAGTACTTC
TRBJ2-7,NA,TRBD2,TRBV20-1,CSVKRDYEQYF,TGCAGTGTAAAGCGGGACTACGAGCAGTACTTC
TRBJ1-3,NA,NA,TRBV6-5,CASSYLGEGNTIYF,TGTGCCAGCAGTTACTTGGGGGAGGGAAACACCATATATTTT
TRBJ2-7,NA,TRBD2,TRBV5-6,CASSRTSGGANYEQYF,TGTGCCAGCAGCCGCACTAGCGGGGGGGCCAACTACGAGCAGTACTTC
TRBJ2-7,NA,NA,TRBV5-1,CASSGGEQLISSYEQYF,TGCGCCAGCAGCGGGGGCGAACAGCTAATAAGCTCCTACGAGCAGTACTTC
TRBJ1-1,NA,NA,TRBV2,CASSADRTWGFF,TGTGCCAGCAGTGCCGACCGAACATGGGGTTTCTTT
TRBJ1-1,NA,NA,TRBV29-1,CSVGRAQGWGTEAFF,TGCAGCGTTGGAAGAGCTCAGGGTTGGGGCACTGAAGCTTTCTTT
TRBJ2-7,NA,NA,TRBV19,CASSIDRVGEQYF,TGTGCCAGTAGTATAGACAGGGTCGGCGAGCAGTACTTC
TRBJ2-1,NA,NA,TRBV24-1,CATSDSDYDNEQFF,TGTGCCACCAGTGACTCCGACTACGACAATGAGCAGTTCTTC
TRBJ2-5,NA,NA,TRBV11-2,CASSLEETQYF,TGTGCCAGCAGCTTAGAAGAGACCCAGTACTTC
TRBJ1-2,NA,NA,TRBV6-5,CAARRGANYGYTF,TGTGCCGCTCGACGGGGAGCTAACTATGGCTACACCTTC
TRBJ1-1,NA,NA,TRBV7-2,CASSFSSANTEAFF,TGTGCCAGCAGCTTTTCCTCGGCGAACACTGAAGCTTTCTTT
TRBJ1-2,NA,NA,TRBV3-1/TRBV3-2,CASSQVPENNYGYTF,TGTGCCAGCAGCCAAGTCCCCGAAAATAACTATGGCTACACCTTC
TRBJ1-5,NA,NA,TRBV7-2,CASSDRPLGQPQHF,TGTGCCAGCAGCGACAGGCCGCTAGGTCAGCCCCAGCATTTT
TRBJ2-7,once,NA,TRBV6-1,CASSEYGYVSYEQYF,TGTGCCAGCAGTGAGTACGGATATGTCTCCTACGAGCAGTACTTC
TRBJ2-3,NA,NA,TRBV15,CATSRDLRAGISTDTQYF,TGTGCCACCAGCAGAGATTTGAGGGCTGGAATAAGCACAGATACGCAGTATTTT
TRBJ2-6,NA,NA,TRBV9,CASSVLRDSGANVLTF,TGTGCCAGCAGCGTATTAAGGGATTCTGGGGCCAACGTCCTGACTTTC
TRBJ1-1,NA,NA,TRBV12-3/TRBV12-4,CASSHQGRAFF,TGTGCCAGCAGTCATCAGGGTCGAGCTTTCTTT
TRBJ1-5,NA,TRBD1,TRBV6-6,CASSPQGARSYSNQPQHF,TGTGCCAGCAGTCCCCAGGGGGCGCGAAGTTATAGCAATCAGCCCCAGCATTTT
TRBJ2-2,NA,NA,TRBV30,CAWSVRDTGELFF,TGTGCCTGGAGTGTACGGGACACCGGGGAGCTGTTTTTT
TRBJ2-2,NA,NA,TRBV4-3,CASSQGHGPTGELFF,TGCGCCAGCAGCCAAGGGCATGGGCCCACCGGGGAGCTGTTTTTT
TRBJ1-2,few,NA,TRBV5-1,CASSLTGGYDGYTF,TGCGCCAGCAGCTTGACAGGAGGTTACGATGGCTACACCTTC
TRBJ1-6,NA,NA,TRBV6-5,CASTVQGTESPLHF,TGTGCCAGCACTGTTCAGGGGACGGAGTCACCCCTCCACTTT
TRBJ1-2,NA,TRBD1,TRBV6-2/TRBV6-3,CASSRDRGSYYDYTF,TGTGCCAGCAGCCGGGACAGGGGATCCTACTATGACTACACCTTC
TRBJ1-5,NA,TRBD1,TRBV15,CATSRGGQGAINQPQHF,TGTGCCACCAGCAGAGGGGGACAGGGGGCCATCAATCAGCCCCAGCATTTT
TRBJ2-1,once,NA,TRBV9,CASSVRPGDEIYNEQFF,TGTGCCAGCAGCGTAAGACCAGGGGATGAGATTTACAATGAGCAGTTCTTC
TRBJ2-1,NA,NA,TRBV5-1,CASSALAHNEQFF,TGCGCCAGCAGTGCCTTGGCCCACAATGAGCAGTTCTTC
TRBJ1-5,NA,NA,TRBV19,CASRNPGQPQHF,TGTGCCAGTAGAAACCCGGGACAGCCCCAGCATTTT
TRBJ2-7,NA,NA,TRBV5-8,CASSSAGTPPNEQYF,TGTGCCAGCAGCTCCGCGGGGACGCCTCCCAACGAGCAGTACTTC
TRBJ1-1,NA,NA,TRBV7-2,CASSLGGIVTEAFF,TGTGCCAGCAGCTTGGGGGGCATTGTAACTGAAGCTTTCTTT
TRBJ2-1,NA,NA,TRBV4-1,CASSHLRVDEQFF,TGCGCCAGCAGCCATTTGCGGGTTGATGAGCAGTTCTTC
TRBJ2-7,NA,TRBD2,TRBV4-3,CASSQGRGGTYEQYF,TGCGCCAGCAGCCAAGGCCGGGGGGGTACCTACGAGCAGTACTTC
TRBJ2-7,NA,NA,TRBV6-5,CASSTNRVSYEQYF,TGTGCCAGCAGTACCAACAGGGTATCCTACGAGCAGTACTTC
TRBJ2-3,NA,NA,TRBV15,CATSREGLYTDTQYF,TGTGCCACCAGCAGAGAAGGCCTTTACACAGATACGCAGTATTTT
TRBJ1-4,NA,TRBD1,TRBV4-3,CASSQNRGIEKLFF,TGCGCCAGCAGCCAAAACAGGGGAATTGAAAAACTGTTTTTT
TRBJ2-3,NA,NA,TRBV6-5,CASSSITDTQYF,TGTGCCAGCAGTTCAATCACAGATACGCAGTATTTT